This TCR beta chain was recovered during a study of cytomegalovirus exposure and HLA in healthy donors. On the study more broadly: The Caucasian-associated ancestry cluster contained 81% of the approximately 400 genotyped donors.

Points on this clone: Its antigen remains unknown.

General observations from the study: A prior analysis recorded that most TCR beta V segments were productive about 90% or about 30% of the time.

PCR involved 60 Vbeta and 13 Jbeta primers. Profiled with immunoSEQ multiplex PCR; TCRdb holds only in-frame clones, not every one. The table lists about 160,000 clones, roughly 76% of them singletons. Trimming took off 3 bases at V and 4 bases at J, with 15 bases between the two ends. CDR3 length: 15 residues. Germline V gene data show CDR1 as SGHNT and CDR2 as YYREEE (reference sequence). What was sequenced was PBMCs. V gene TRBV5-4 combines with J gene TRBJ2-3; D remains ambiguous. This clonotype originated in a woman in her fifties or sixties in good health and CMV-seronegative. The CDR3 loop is CASSSPLTGPDTQYF. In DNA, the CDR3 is TGTGCCAGCAGCTCCCCCCTGACTGGTCCAGATACGCAGTATTTT.